Sequencing of this T cell receptor beta chain was carried out in a study of response to subunit inactivated influenza vaccine. TCRdb recomputed calls from the RT-PCR reads with MiXCR, one row per CDR3 protein. The table includes about 570,000 distinct CDR3 sequences, 11% detected once. There are many counts of this clonotype. This sample also appeared in a second study, on T cells expressing NK-cell markers. According to that study: As the method of synthesis, 5'RACE template switching with UMIs yielded TCR beta cDNA. Among eight sequenced donors, seven carried HCMV seropositivity while one was seronegative. In several experiments, an anti-gamma-delta TCR antibody restricted sorting to alpha-beta TCR T cells. Dominant NKG2C+ clonotype frequencies of about 1.0-7.0% of CD8+ T cells were measured in about 6 donors. Where a few donors were concerned, these clonotypes also led the CD3+CD56-NKG2C+ fraction.

Sequences were derived from PBMCs from blood, sampled on the day of vaccination. The sequence came from a man between 50 and 59 years old who received an inactivated influenza vaccine.

The CDR3 region is CSVLDRGVLDTQYF. The CDR3 DNA is TGCAGCGTACTGGACAGGGGGGTTCTAGATACGCAGTATTTT. The chain couples TRBV29-1 to TRBJ2-3; 10 positions agree with TRBD1. Looked up from germline, CDR1 is SQVTM and CDR2 is ANQGSEA. V was clipped by 6 bases and J by 5 bases; unmatched bases: 8. This CDR3 is 14 amino acids long.